Listed here are 18 T cell receptor beta chains from one sample, sequenced in a study of shared clonotypes between healthy human individuals. CD8 cells classed as naive were CD45RO-negative and positively selected for CCR7, excluding terminally differentiated effector memory CD45RA+ cells. The repertoire was sequenced with immunoSEQ multiplex PCR; TCRdb's copy has only in-frame clones and lacks some. This sample has approximately 810,000 clones, with 85% to 95% found just once. The sample taken for sequencing was naive CD8+ T cells sorted from blood. The receptors shown here come from a young man in good health.

Here the CDR3 DNA reads TGTGCCAGCAGCTTAGGATACAGGGGGCAACAAGAGACCCAGTACTTC. This translates into CASSLGYRGQQETQYF. The V call is TRBV11-2, the J call TRBJ2-5, with TRBD1 identical over 9 bases. The germline gives CDR1 SGHAT, CDR2 FQNNGV. The CDR3 covers 16 residues. V shed 1 base, J shed 2 bases, and the junction held 5 bases outside the gene matches.

V gene TRBV7-8 combines with J gene TRBJ2-7; D possibly corresponds to TRBD1 (6 bases). Germline-derived CDR1 and CDR2 are SGHVS and FQNEAQ. V lost 4 bases, J lost 2 bases, and 15 bases lay in between. CDR3 length equals 15 residues. The CDR3 region is CASSSLVDSPYEQYF. The CDR3 DNA follows: TGTGCCAGCAGCTCCCTGGTGGACAGCCCCTACGAGCAGTACTTC.

This sequence joins TRBV14 and TRBJ2-1; D may match TRBD1 or TRBD2 (6 bases each). CDR1 is SGHDN and CDR2 is FVKESK in the germline V gene. The CDR3 spans 13 residues. Between the trimmed V and J ends, which lost 5 bases and 4 bases, there was a span of 9 bases. The CDR3 DNA is TGTGCCAGCAGCTCGGGGGCGTACAATGAGCAGTTCTTC. Encoded protein: CASSSGAYNEQFF.

This chain uses TRBV19 with TRBJ2-7; TRBD2 aligns across 7 bases. The CDR3 has 14 residues. Trimming at V came to 3 bases and at J to 5 bases, leaving 7 bases not matched to a gene. Germline CDR1 is LNHDA and CDR2 is SQIVND (reference sequence). CDR3 bases: TGTGCCAGTAGTATGTGGGAGGGCCTCCACGAGCAGTACTTC. It specifies CASSMWEGLHEQYF.

The CDR3 nucleotides are TGTGCCAGCAGCTTGATTGAGTTCCAGTTTGAGCAGTTCTTC. Amino acid sequence: CASSLIEFQFEQFF. This sequence joins TRBV5-6 and TRBJ2-1, with D unresolved. CDR1 and CDR2 (germline): SGHDT, YYEEEE. V was cut by 1 base and J by 9 bases, with 14 bases left in between. The CDR3 contains 14 residues. The full variable domain, completed using reference TRBV5-6 and TRBJ2-1, is DAGVTQSPTHLIKTRGQQVTLRCSPKSGHDTVSWYQQALGQGPQFIFQYYEEEERQRGNFPDRFSGHQFPNYSSELNVNALLLGDSALYLCASSLIEFQFEQFFGPGTRLTVL.

The rearrangement uses TRBV6-6 and TRBJ2-5; tentatively, D is TRBD1 (6 bases). Germline V gene sequence: CDR1 MNHNY, CDR2 SVGAGI (reference sequence). V was trimmed by 5 bases and J by 0 bases, leaving 10 bases between them. There are 14 residues in the CDR3. CDR3 sequence (DNA): TGTGCCAGCAGTAAACAGGGATACCAAGAGACCCAGTACTTC. Translation: CASSKQGYQETQYF.

The rearrangement joins TRBV11-2 to TRBJ2-1; TRBD2 aligns across 8 bases. V lost 1 base, J lost 7 bases, and 3 bases stayed unmatched. CDR1 is SGHAT and CDR2 is FQNNGV in the germline V gene. The CDR3 is 14 amino acids. This CDR3 is CASSLGPSGNEQFF. DNA of the CDR3: TGTGCCAGCAGCTTAGGGCCTAGCGGGAATGAGCAGTTCTTC. Complete variable domain (other parts from reference TRBV11-2 and TRBJ2-1): EAGVAQSPRYKIIEKRQSVAFWCNPISGHATLYWYQQILGQGPKLLIQFQNNGVVDDSQLPKDRFSAERLKGVDSTLKIQPAKLEDSAVYLCASSLGPSGNEQFFGPGTRLTVL.

This chain uses TRBV30 with TRBJ2-3; TRBD1 matches at 9 bases. Trimming at V came to 4 bases and at J to 0 bases, leaving 2 bases not matched to a gene. Per the germline V gene, CDR1 is GTSNPN and CDR2 is SVGIG (reference sequence). This CDR3 is 14 amino acids long. The CDR3 coding sequence is TGTGCCTGGAACAGGGGGCTTAGCACAGATACGCAGTATTTT. Translation gives CAWNRGLSTDTQYF.

The chain uses TRBV27 and TRBJ2-3; 16 bases line up with TRBD2. After removal of 5 bases from V and 8 bases from J, the junction contained 4 bases not matched to a gene. Germline V gene lookup returns CDR1 MNHEY and CDR2 SMNVEV (reference sequence). This CDR3 has 15 residues. The CDR3 sequence is CASSPGTSGRATQYF. The CDR3 DNA is TGTGCCAGCAGTCCGGGGACTAGCGGGAGGGCTACGCAGTATTTT.

The chain carries TRBV27 and TRBJ2-1; 8 nucleotides match TRBD1. V lost 5 bases, J lost 8 bases, and 11 bases stayed unmatched. The CDR3 totals 15 residues. Germline assignment: CDR1 MNHEY and CDR2 SMNVEV (reference sequence). This chain's CDR3 is CASSPHLDRADEQFF. For the CDR3, the DNA is TGTGCCAGCAGTCCCCACTTGGACAGGGCGGATGAGCAGTTCTTC.

The chain uses TRBV4-3 and TRBJ1-2; D unresolved. Trimming removed 0 bases from V and 4 bases from J, with 9 bases in between. Germline CDR1 is LGHNA and CDR2 is YSLEER. The CDR3 totals 14 residues. This CDR3 reads CASSQDASVYGYTF. CDR3 coding DNA: TGCGCCAGCAGCCAAGACGCCTCGGTCTATGGCTACACCTTC.

The rearrangement joins TRBV5-5 to TRBJ2-1; TRBD2 agrees at 10 bases. There are 15 residues in the CDR3. With 4 bases clipped from V and 3 bases from J, the junction kept 4 bases outside the gene matches. Germline V gene data show CDR1 as SGHKS and CDR2 as YYEKEE (reference sequence). CDR3 region: CASSLWTSGYNEQFF. The CDR3 bases are TGTGCCAGCAGCCTGTGGACTAGCGGCTACAATGAGCAGTTCTTC.

The J gene is TRBJ2-1, the V gene TRBV5-1; D unresolved. The CDR3 runs 15 residues. CDR1 and CDR2 (germline): SGHRS, YFSETQ. Trimming left V 0 bases short and J 4 bases short, with 11 bases between. The CDR3: CASSLGATSYNEQFF. In nucleotides, the CDR3 is TGCGCCAGCAGCTTGGGCGCGACAAGTTACAATGAGCAGTTCTTC.

The CDR3 DNA is TGCAGCCATAAGACTAGCGGGAGAAACAATGAGCAGTTCTTC. Translated: CSHKTSGRNNEQFF. The chain joins TRBV29-1 to TRBJ2-1; 12 bases agree with TRBD2. Germline CDR1 is SQVTM and CDR2 is ANQGSEA. There are 14 residues in the CDR3. The trim removed 8 bases at V and 5 bases at J, leaving 7 bases unmatched.

The chain uses TRBV10-3 and TRBJ2-3, with 7 bases matching TRBD1. The germline V gene encodes CDR1 ENHRY and CDR2 SYGVKD. The CDR3 is 13 amino acids. The J segment lost 6 bases and the V segment lost 5 bases, leaving 5 bases of the junction unmatched. The CDR3 is CAISLKQGDTQYF. The DNA of the CDR3 is TGTGCCATCAGTCTAAAACAGGGGGATACGCAGTATTTT.

The chain links TRBV11-3 to TRBJ2-2; 9 positions agree with TRBD1. V was clipped by 4 bases and J by 5 bases; unmatched bases: 5. From germline, CDR1 is SGHNT and CDR2 YENEEA. The length of the CDR3 is 15 residues. The CDR3 protein is CASSSRQGGTGELFF. DNA of the CDR3: TGTGCCAGCAGCTCGAGACAGGGGGGTACCGGGGAGCTGTTTTTT.

This chain joins TRBV30 and TRBJ1-2; TRBD1 is a possible D gene (6 bases). The CDR3 spans 14 residues. Trimming stripped 4 bases from V and 6 bases from J, with 18 bases between. The germline CDR1 and CDR2 sequences are GTSNPN and SVGIG (reference sequence). The CDR3, as DNA: TGTGCCTGGAACAGGGAGGGACCTGGAAATGGCTACACCTTC. The encoded protein is CAWNREGPGNGYTF.

This chain links TRBV28 with TRBJ2-3; D tentatively fits TRBD1 or TRBD2 (5 bases each). V lost 8 bases and J lost 5, with 17 bases in between. Germline values: CDR1 MDHEN, CDR2 SYDVKM. This CDR3 has 14 amino acids. The CDR3 DNA is TGTGCCAGCTCACTCGGGACCCTGAGAGATACGCAGTATTTT. The encoded protein is CASSLGTLRDTQYF.